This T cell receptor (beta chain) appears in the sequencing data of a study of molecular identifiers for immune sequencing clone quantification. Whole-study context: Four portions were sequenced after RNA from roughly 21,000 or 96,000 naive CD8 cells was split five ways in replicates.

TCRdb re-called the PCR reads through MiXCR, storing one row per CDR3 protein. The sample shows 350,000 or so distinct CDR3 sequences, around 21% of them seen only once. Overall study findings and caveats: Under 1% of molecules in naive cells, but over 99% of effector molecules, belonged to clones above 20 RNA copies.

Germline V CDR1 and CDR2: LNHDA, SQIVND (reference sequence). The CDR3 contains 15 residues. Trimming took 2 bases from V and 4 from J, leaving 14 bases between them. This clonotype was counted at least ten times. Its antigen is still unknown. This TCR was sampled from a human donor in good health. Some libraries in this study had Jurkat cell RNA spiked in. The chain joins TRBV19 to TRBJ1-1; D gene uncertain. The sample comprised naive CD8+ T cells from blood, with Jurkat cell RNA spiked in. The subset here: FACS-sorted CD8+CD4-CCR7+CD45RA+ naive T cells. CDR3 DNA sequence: TGTGCCAGTAGTATATCCACCGGCGGGAGCACTGAAGCTTTCTTT. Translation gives CASSISTGGSTEAFF.